Listed below are T cell receptor beta chains from one sample, sequenced in a study of CD8 T cells in Susac syndrome. Each CDR3 protein gets one entry after TCRdb re-called the immunoSEQ multiplex PCR reads with MiXCR. The repertoire holds about 120,000 distinct CDR3 sequences, over 95% seen once, with less than 0.15% in the top ten. The sequenced sample was CD4+ T cells from PBMCs. The receptors derive from a human donor with Susac syndrome. Each CDR3 is given with its conserved first and last residue. The order of the fields is D gene, J gene, clone size, V gene, CDR3 protein, CDR3 DNA. A D gene is named only where the DNA matches it firmly. Not every row has a clone size; where given, it reads once, few, many or a size class.

D: TRBD1
J: TRBJ1-1
size: NA
V: TRBV7-2
CDR3: CASSFQTGRDTEAFF
DNA: TGTGCCAGCAGCTTTCAGACAGGGAGGGACACTGAAGCTTTCTTT

D: TRBD1
J: TRBJ1-1
size: NA
V: TRBV20-1
CDR3: CSAPRQGSTEAFF
DNA: TGCAGTGCCCCGCGACAGGGCAGCACTGAAGCTTTCTTT

D: TRBD1
J: TRBJ1-5
size: NA
V: TRBV19
CDR3: CASISRGGRGNQPQHF
DNA: TGTGCCAGTATTTCGAGAGGGGGCCGAGGGAATCAGCCCCAGCATTTT

D: NA
J: TRBJ1-4
size: NA
V: TRBV7-2
CDR3: CASSSYDSGTNEKLFF
DNA: TGTGCCAGCAGCTCATACGACAGCGGCACTAATGAAAAACTGTTTTTT

D: TRBD2
J: TRBJ2-3
size: NA
V: TRBV29-1
CDR3: CSVVRTSGRDTQYF
DNA: TGCAGCGTCGTAAGGACTAGCGGGAGGGATACGCAGTATTTT

D: NA
J: TRBJ2-6
size: NA
V: TRBV29-1
CDR3: CSVGVAGVGANVLTF
DNA: TGCAGCGTTGGGGTTGCCGGGGTCGGGGCCAACGTCCTGACTTTC

D: NA
J: TRBJ2-1
size: NA
V: TRBV24-1
CDR3: CATSEGTVMDEQFF
DNA: TGTGCCACCAGTGAGGGGACTGTAATGGATGAGCAGTTCTTC

D: TRBD1
J: TRBJ1-5
size: NA
V: TRBV5-1
CDR3: CASSWGQGGQPQHF
DNA: TGCGCCAGCAGCTGGGGACAGGGCGGCCAGCCCCAGCATTTT

D: TRBD2
J: TRBJ2-5
size: NA
V: TRBV24-1
CDR3: CATSDPSGRTGETQYF
DNA: TGTGCCACCAGTGATCCAAGCGGGAGGACGGGGGAGACCCAGTACTTC

D: TRBD1
J: TRBJ2-7
size: once
V: TRBV15
CDR3: CATSRGTGTGEGEQYF
DNA: TGTGCCACCAGCAGAGGAACCGGGACAGGGGAGGGCGAGCAGTACTTC

D: NA
J: TRBJ2-5
size: NA
V: TRBV20-1
CDR3: CSANSPWGEETQYF
DNA: TGCAGTGCTAATTCGCCTTGGGGCGAAGAGACCCAGTACTTC

D: TRBD2
J: TRBJ2-7
size: NA
V: TRBV20-1
CDR3: CSARVPSGSLYEQYF
DNA: TGCAGTGCTAGAGTCCCTAGCGGAAGTCTCTACGAGCAGTACTTC

D: NA
J: TRBJ1-2
size: NA
V: TRBV7-2
CDR3: CASSFGILYGYTF
DNA: TGTGCCAGCAGCTTTGGGATACTCTATGGCTACACCTTC

D: NA
J: TRBJ1-2
size: NA
V: TRBV9
CDR3: CASSVQGDYGYTF
DNA: TGTGCCAGCAGCGTCCAGGGAGACTATGGCTACACCTTC

D: NA
J: TRBJ2-3
size: NA
V: TRBV20-1
CDR3: CSARGAGGAGVPSTDTQYF
DNA: TGCAGTGCTAGAGGGGCGGGCGGGGCTGGCGTCCCTAGCACAGATACGCAGTATTTT

D: TRBD1
J: TRBJ1-1
size: NA
V: TRBV29-1
CDR3: CSVEGRGQLSAFF
DNA: TGCAGCGTTGAAGGGAGGGGACAGCTGAGTGCTTTCTTT

D: NA
J: TRBJ1-5
size: once
V: TRBV12-3/TRBV12-4
CDR3: CASSPKMEPQHF
DNA: TGTGCCAGCAGTCCTAAGATGGAGCCCCAGCATTTT

D: NA
J: TRBJ1-5
size: NA
V: TRBV20-1
CDR3: CSAGDFNQPQHF
DNA: TGCAGTGCCGGGGACTTCAATCAGCCCCAGCATTTT

D: TRBD2
J: TRBJ2-7
size: NA
V: TRBV29-1
CDR3: CSVSTSGSHYEQYF
DNA: TGCAGCGTTTCAACTAGCGGGAGTCACTACGAGCAGTACTTC

D: NA
J: TRBJ1-5
size: NA
V: TRBV10-3
CDR3: CAISDGNQPQHF
DNA: TGTGCCATCAGTGACGGCAATCAGCCCCAGCATTTT

D: NA
J: TRBJ2-5
size: NA
V: TRBV30
CDR3: CAWGDRPRETQYF
DNA: TGTGCCTGGGGTGACAGGCCGCGAGAGACCCAGTACTTC

D: NA
J: TRBJ1-4
size: NA
V: TRBV4-2
CDR3: CASSQEGAGEKLFF
DNA: TGTGCCAGCAGCCAAGAAGGGGCTGGGGAAAAACTGTTTTTT

D: NA
J: TRBJ2-7
size: NA
V: TRBV20-1
CDR3: CSVRGGLDYEQYF
DNA: TGCAGCGTCCGGGGAGGACTTGATTACGAGCAGTACTTC

D: TRBD2
J: TRBJ2-1
size: NA
V: TRBV20-1
CDR3: CSARTPAGAYNEQFF
DNA: TGCAGTGCTCGGACCCCAGCGGGAGCCTACAATGAGCAGTTCTTC

D: NA
J: TRBJ2-1
size: NA
V: TRBV7-8
CDR3: CASSLGTAGGEQFF
DNA: TGTGCCAGCAGCTTAGGGACGGCGGGCGGTGAGCAGTTCTTC

D: NA
J: TRBJ1-1
size: NA
V: TRBV29-1
CDR3: CSATDTANTEAFF
DNA: TGCAGCGCGACCGACACGGCGAACACTGAAGCTTTCTTT

D: NA
J: TRBJ2-5
size: NA
V: TRBV20-1
CDR3: CSAGTGTHSETQYF
DNA: TGCAGTGCTGGTACAGGGACACACAGCGAGACCCAGTACTTC

D: TRBD1
J: TRBJ1-5
size: NA
V: TRBV4-3
CDR3: CASSQETGQGIQPQHF
DNA: TGCGCCAGCAGCCAAGAAACAGGACAGGGAATCCAGCCCCAGCATTTT

D: NA
J: TRBJ2-7
size: NA
V: TRBV27
CDR3: CASSFLAENYEQYF
DNA: TGTGCCAGCAGTTTCCTTGCGGAGAACTACGAGCAGTACTTC

D: TRBD2
J: TRBJ2-4
size: once
V: TRBV6-2/TRBV6-3
CDR3: CASSYSTGGDVHIQYF
DNA: TGTGCCAGCAGTTACTCGACGGGAGGAGATGTTCACATTCAGTACTTC

D: TRBD2
J: TRBJ2-3
size: NA
V: TRBV29-1
CDR3: CSGQIAGANTQYF
DNA: TGCAGCGGTCAGATAGCGGGAGCAAATACGCAGTATTTT

D: NA
J: TRBJ2-7
size: NA
V: TRBV11-1
CDR3: CASSLASEVVYEQYF
DNA: TGTGCCAGCAGCTTAGCGAGTGAAGTAGTCTACGAGCAGTACTTC

D: NA
J: TRBJ2-1
size: NA
V: TRBV30
CDR3: CACPRDSSYNEQFF
DNA: TGTGCCTGCCCTCGGGATAGCTCCTACAATGAGCAGTTCTTC

D: NA
J: TRBJ2-4
size: once
V: TRBV6-5
CDR3: CASSDYSRSGIQYF
DNA: TGTGCCAGCAGTGACTATAGCCGGTCGGGCATTCAGTACTTC

D: TRBD2
J: TRBJ2-3
size: NA
V: TRBV24-1
CDR3: CATSAAARGRLTDTQYF
DNA: TGTGCCACCAGTGCCGCTGCTCGCGGGAGGTTGACAGATACGCAGTATTTT

D: NA
J: TRBJ2-7
size: NA
V: TRBV28
CDR3: CASSFGYEQYF
DNA: TGTGCCAGCAGTTTTGGTTACGAGCAGTACTTC